A selection of T cell receptor beta chains follows, all from one sample in a study of CXCR3-negative and CXCR3-positive naive CD8 T cells. TCRdb reprocessed the 5' RACE reads and stores each CDR3 protein as one record, lacking DNA. This repertoire includes approximately 88,000 distinct CDR3 sequences. Sequencing was carried out using naive CXCR3+ CD8+ T cells from blood. These receptors were obtained from a human donor in good health. Some clones in this sample may be carry-over from other donors' samples. CDR3s include the opening cysteine and the closing phenylalanine or tryptophan. The order of the fields is J gene, CDR3 length, V gene, CDR3 protein.

TRBJ2-7 | 13 | TRBV5-1 | CASSGGLAREQYF
TRBJ1-1 | 16 | TRBV7-9 | CASSSLTGLMNTEAFF
TRBJ1-2 | 15 | TRBV12-3/TRBV12-4 | CASSQAGTGEYGYTF
TRBJ1-2 | 14 | TRBV7-2 | CASSSGQENYGYTF
TRBJ2-5 | 14 | TRBV10-3 | CAISESRLEETQYF
TRBJ2-7 | 15 | TRBV29-1 | CSVRLGGPTTYEQYF
TRBJ1-2 | 17 | TRBV9 | CASSLGESYHPPHGYTF
TRBJ2-5 | 11 | TRBV28 | CASTLEETQYF
TRBJ2-1 | 13 | TRBV12-3/TRBV12-4 | CASSFWQSNEQFF
TRBJ2-7 | 12 | TRBV5-5 | CASSIGGYEQYF
TRBJ1-4 | 15 | TRBV28 | CASSPDWGAEEKLFF
TRBJ2-3 | 15 | TRBV7-2 | CASSRGQGATDTQYF
TRBJ2-7 | 12 | TRBV27 | CASSPPGYEQYF
TRBJ2-3 | 14 | TRBV7-9 | CASSFTDGPDTQYF
TRBJ2-1 | 15 | TRBV7-2 | CASSSTSGANNEQFF
TRBJ2-1 | 15 | TRBV15 | CATSRGAGGPGEQFF
TRBJ2-3 | 14 | TRBV28 | CASSPTTDTDTQYF
TRBJ2-6 | 16 | TRBV4-3 | CASSQDIGAGANVLTF
TRBJ2-7 | 13 | TRBV30 | CAWSVGETYEQYF
TRBJ2-7 | 14 | TRBV7-9 | CASSSGTAPYEQYF
TRBJ1-5 | 14 | TRBV12-3/TRBV12-4 | CASSWRQGEQPQHF
TRBJ2-1 | 14 | TRBV20-1 | CSVDPPSSYNEQFF
TRBJ2-3 | 14 | TRBV18 | CASSPSEDTDTQYF
TRBJ1-2 | 16 | TRBV5-1 | CASSFIQQGNDYGYTF
TRBJ2-2 | 17 | TRBV10-3 | CAISESKLAGPTGELFF
TRBJ2-7 | 13 | TRBV20-1 | CSAFVDGYYEQYF
TRBJ2-2 | 15 | TRBV3-1 | CASSQDRPAAGELFF
TRBJ2-7 | 16 | TRBV15 | CATSRDLPEDRYEQYF
TRBJ2-1 | 14 | TRBV14 | CASSPAGGNNEQFF
TRBJ2-7 | 16 | TRBV4-1 | CASSQDVGEGSYEQYF
TRBJ1-1 | 17 | TRBV10-3 | CAISGDRYRQMNTEAFF
TRBJ1-4 | 11 | TRBV29-1 | CSVHQGEKLFF
TRBJ2-2 | 17 | TRBV11-1 | CASSEEGRWGKTGELFF
TRBJ1-2 | 14 | TRBV28 | CASSLGGEEDGYTF
TRBJ2-3 | 12 | TRBV6-5 | CASGASPDTQYF